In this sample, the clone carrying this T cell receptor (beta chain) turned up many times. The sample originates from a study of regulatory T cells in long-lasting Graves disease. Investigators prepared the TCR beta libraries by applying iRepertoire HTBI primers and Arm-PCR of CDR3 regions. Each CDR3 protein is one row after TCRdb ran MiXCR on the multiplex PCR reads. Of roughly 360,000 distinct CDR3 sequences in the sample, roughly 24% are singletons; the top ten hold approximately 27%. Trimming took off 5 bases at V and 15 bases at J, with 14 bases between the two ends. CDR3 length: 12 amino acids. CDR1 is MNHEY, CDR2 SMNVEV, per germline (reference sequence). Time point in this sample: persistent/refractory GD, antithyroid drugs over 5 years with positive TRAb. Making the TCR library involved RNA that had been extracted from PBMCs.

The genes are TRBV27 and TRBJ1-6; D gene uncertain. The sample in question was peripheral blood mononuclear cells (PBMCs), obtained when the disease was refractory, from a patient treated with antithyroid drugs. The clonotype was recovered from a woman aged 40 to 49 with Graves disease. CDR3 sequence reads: CASSGPSVILHF. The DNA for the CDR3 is TGTGCCAGCAGTGGACCCTCCGTCATCCTCCACTTT.